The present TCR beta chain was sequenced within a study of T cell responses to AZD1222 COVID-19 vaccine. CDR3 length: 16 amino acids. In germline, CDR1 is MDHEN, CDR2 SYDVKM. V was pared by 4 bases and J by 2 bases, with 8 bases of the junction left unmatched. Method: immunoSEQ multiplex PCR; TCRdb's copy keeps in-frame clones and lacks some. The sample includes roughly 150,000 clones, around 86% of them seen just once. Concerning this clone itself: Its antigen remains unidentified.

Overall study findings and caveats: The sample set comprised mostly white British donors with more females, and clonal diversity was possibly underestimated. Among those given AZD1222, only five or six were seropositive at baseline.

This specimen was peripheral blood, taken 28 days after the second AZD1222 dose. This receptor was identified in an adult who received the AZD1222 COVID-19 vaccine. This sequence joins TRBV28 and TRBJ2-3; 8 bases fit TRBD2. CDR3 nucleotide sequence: TGTGCCAGCAGTTCGCCGGGAGGGGCTTCCACAGATACGCAGTATTTT. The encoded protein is CASSSPGGASTDTQYF.